This TCR beta chain came from a study of OX40 agonist ivuxolimab in advanced cancers. From germline, CDR1 is SGHAT and CDR2 FQNNGV. With 5 bases clipped from V and 8 bases from J, the junction kept 7 bases outside the gene matches. The CDR3 spans 15 residues. Clones were sequenced by immunoSEQ multiplex PCR, and TCRdb holds only the in-frame ones, with some missing. The table lists 65,000 to 95,000 clones, 85% to 95% of them singletons. The receptor was derived from an adult with an advanced solid tumor such as melanoma, head and neck, liver or kidney cancer. The input for sequencing was CD4+ or CD8+ T cells sorted from blood, taken in a trial of the OX40 agonist ivuxolimab. The V and J genes are TRBV11-2 and TRBJ2-1, with TRBD2 matching over 12 bases. This chain's CDR3 is CASSPLAGGSYEQFF. CDR3 bases: TGTGCCAGCAGCCCGCTAGCGGGAGGGTCTTATGAGCAGTTCTTC.